The 10 T cell receptor beta chains in this list originate from one sample, sequenced in a study of regulatory T cells in long-lasting Graves disease. Sequencing libraries for TCR beta were prepared with iRepertoire HTBI primers and Arm-PCR of CDR3 regions. TCRdb independently ran MiXCR on the multiplex PCR reads; one entry per CDR3 protein. The data hold 400,000 to 450,000 distinct CDR3 sequences, with about 16% observed a single time. The time point is: newly diagnosed GD, antithyroid drugs for less than 3 months. RNA extracted from PBMCs served as the sequencing template. Separately, the same data were catalogued under a study of T cells in Graves' hyperthyroidism and ophthalmopathy.

This material consisted of peripheral blood mononuclear cells (PBMCs), taken at new diagnosis, from a patient treated with antithyroid drugs. The receptors come from a woman in her 30s with Graves disease.

The V gene is TRBV7-2, the J gene TRBJ2-3, with 9 bases fitting TRBD1. The CDR3 runs 17 residues. Germline loops: CDR1 SGHTA, CDR2 FQGNSA. V lost 3 bases, J lost 6 bases, and 13 bases stayed unmatched. CDR3 loop: CASSLSGTGTQSDTQYF. The CDR3, as DNA: TGTGCCAGCAGCTTGTCCGGGACAGGGACCCAGAGCGATACGCAGTATTTT.

In this sample, this clonotype turned up many times. The chain joins TRBV15 to TRBJ1-1, with no clear D. The V and J ends lost 1 base and 7 bases respectively, with 13 bases between them. This CDR3 comprises 14 residues. Germline assignment: CDR1 LNHNV and CDR2 YYDKDF (reference sequence). The DNA of the CDR3 is TGTGCCACCAGCAGAGTGTCGAGTTCGGGTGAAGCTTTCTTT. Amino acids: CATSRVSSSGEAFF.

This clonotype turned up a few times. CDR3 sequence (DNA): TGCGCCAGCAGAACGACAGACGAAGCTTTCTTT. Translated: CASRTTDEAFF. The gene calls are TRBV5-1 and TRBJ1-1; perhaps TRBD1 as D (5 bases). V was pared by 5 bases and J by 8 bases, with 10 bases between. Germline loops: CDR1 SGHRS, CDR2 YFSETQ. CDR3 length: 11 residues.

The chain joins TRBV5-1 to TRBJ2-5; 13 nucleotides match TRBD2. Germline V gene lookup returns CDR1 SGHRS and CDR2 YFSETQ. V gave up 4 bases and J gave up 5 bases; unmatched junction bases: 8. This CDR3 region has 16 residues. Written as DNA, the CDR3 is TGCGCCAGCAGCCGGACCGGGACTAGCGGGAAGGAGACCCAGTACTTC. It codes for CASSRTGTSGKETQYF. The variable domain in full, completed from reference TRBV5-1 and TRBJ2-5, reads KAGVTQTPRYLIKTRGQQVTLSCSPISGHRSVSWYQQTPGQGLQFLFEYFSETQRNKGNFPGRFSGRQFSNSRSEMNVSTLELGDSALYLCASSRTGTSGKETQYFGPGTRLLVL.

This clonotype was recorded at least ten times. The J gene is TRBJ2-1, the V gene TRBV9, with a possible D match to TRBD2 (7 bases). There are 17 residues in the CDR3. Trimming cost V 3 bases and J 7 bases, with 23 bases left between them. Germline V gives CDR1 SGDLS, CDR2 YYNGEE. CDR3 in amino acids: CASSAKGGGPAVNEQFF. The CDR3 DNA reads TGTGCCAGCAGCGCCAAGGGGGGGGGACCCGCCGTGAATGAGCAGTTCTTC.

This clonotype was seen many times. This chain uses TRBV3-1 with TRBJ1-3, with 8 bases fitting TRBD1. Germline trimming cut 3 bases from V and 7 bases from J; bases unmatched to any gene: 2. There are 13 residues in the CDR3. The germline CDR1 and CDR2 sequences are LGHDT and YNNKEL (reference sequence). This CDR3 is CASSQGQANTIYF. As DNA, the CDR3 is TGTGCCAGCAGCCAGGGACAGGCGAACACCATATATTTT.

This clonotype turned up a few times. J is TRBJ2-6 and V is TRBV24-1, with D unresolved. V dropped 3 bases and J dropped 0 bases, with 8 bases sitting between them. There are 16 residues in the CDR3. Germline lookup yields CDR1 KGHDR and CDR2 SFDVKD. The CDR3 sequence: CATSDRVGSGANVLTF. In DNA form, the CDR3 reads TGTGCCACCAGTGATAGAGTGGGCTCTGGGGCCAACGTCCTGACTTTC.

This clonotype was picked up many times. The rearrangement links TRBV30 to TRBJ2-7; 7 bases are a match to TRBD2. The CDR3 loop spans 13 amino acids. Germline V gene lookup returns CDR1 GTSNPN and CDR2 SVGIG (reference sequence). V was clipped by 5 bases and J by 5 bases; unmatched bases: 9. Written as DNA, the CDR3 is TGTGCCTGGTGCAGGACTAGATCTGACGAGCAGTACTTC. This gives the protein CAWCRTRSDEQYF.

This clonotype showed up many times. The chain joins TRBV7-2 to TRBJ1-2; D is ambiguous. V shed 5 bases and J shed 4 bases, with 17 bases lying between them. Germline loops: CDR1 SGHTA, CDR2 FQGNSA. The CDR3 is 15 amino acids. The CDR3 region has the DNA TGTGCCAGCAGCATAGGATGGGTCGGATCCTATGGCTACACCTTC. The encoded protein is CASSIGWVGSYGYTF.

Many counts were recorded for this clonotype. The chain joins TRBV4-1 to TRBJ1-1; D is undetermined. Trimming shortened V by 3 bases and J by 3 bases, and 2 bases separated the two germline ends. The CDR3 has 11 amino acids. Germline V CDR1 and CDR2: MGHRA, YSYEKL. CDR3 loop: CASSQYTEAFF. In DNA form, the CDR3 reads TGCGCCAGCAGCCAGTACACTGAAGCTTTCTTT.